The entry that follows covers one TCR beta chain sequence. This CDR3 is built from 13 residues. The V gene lost 5 bases and the J gene lost 2 bases, with 10 bases spanning the gap. PCR was performed a second time for about 6 to 11 cycles using a sample-barcoded 5' primer and a J-beta primer mix. Every cDNA was tagged by a template-switch adaptor with 12 random nucleotides. Every sample gave at least 2.5 million paired-end reads containing CDR3. TCRdb reprocessed the 5' RACE reads with MiXCR, giving one entry per CDR3 protein. The sample shows about 680,000 distinct CDR3 sequences, 49% of them seen only once. These data belong to a study of blood T cells in healthy people across ages. Each donor was a healthy Caucasian individual from Russia, aged about 6 to 100.

V usage is TRBV12-3 or TRBV12-4 and J usage is TRBJ2-7; a weak D match, TRBD1 (6 bases). The sequence was obtained from a woman in her sixties or seventies in good health. Sequencing was carried out using blood. DNA of the CDR3: TGTGCCAGCAGTGTGAGGGGGACCTACGAGCAGTACTTC. This translates into CASSVRGTYEQYF.